A single TCR beta chain is shown here with its context. The data belong to a study of CD8+CD57+ T cells in acquired aplastic anemia. Study summary: Researchers reported that healthy donors averaged approximately 10 million reads for CD4+ cells.

CDR3 length: 12 residues. V gave up 7 bases and J gave up 0 bases, with 10 bases separating them. Germline V gives CDR1 SQVTM, CDR2 ANQGSEA. Profiles of TCR beta VDJ and CDR3 were generated from a genomic DNA template. MiXCR was run by TCRdb on the reads, yielding one entry per CDR3 protein. This sample yields some 220,000 distinct CDR3 sequences, of which 30% to 35% are seen a single time; roughly 1.1% belongs to the top ten. The chain uses TRBV29-1 and TRBJ2-7; D may be TRBD1 (5 bases). Sequenced material: sorted CD4+, CD8+, or CD8+CD57+ T cells (not recorded which) from PBMCs. The TCR originated in a human donor in good health, serving as a control. CDR3: CSADDSSYEQYF. CDR3 bases: TGCAGCGCTGATGACAGCTCCTACGAGCAGTACTTC.